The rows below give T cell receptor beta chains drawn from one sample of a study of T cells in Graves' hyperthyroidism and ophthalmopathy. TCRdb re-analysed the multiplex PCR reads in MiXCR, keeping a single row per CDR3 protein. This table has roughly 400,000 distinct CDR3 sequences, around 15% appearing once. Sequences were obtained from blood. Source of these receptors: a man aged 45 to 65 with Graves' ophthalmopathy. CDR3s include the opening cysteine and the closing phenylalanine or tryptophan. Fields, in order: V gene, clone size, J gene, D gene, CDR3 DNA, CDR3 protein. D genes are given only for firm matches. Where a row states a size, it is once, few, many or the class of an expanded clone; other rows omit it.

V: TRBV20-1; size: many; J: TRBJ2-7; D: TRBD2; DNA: TGCAGTGCTAGGGGAAGCGGGAGAGGGGAGCAGTACTTC; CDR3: CSARGSGRGEQYF
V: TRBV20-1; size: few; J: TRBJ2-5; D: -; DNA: TGCAGTGCTAGAGATAGCCCAGGGGAAGGGGAAGAGACCCAGTACTTC; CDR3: CSARDSPGEGEETQYF
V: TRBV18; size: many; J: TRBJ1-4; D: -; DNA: TGTGCCAGCTCCGACCGGGCCGGGTCTTACGAAAAACTGTTTTTT; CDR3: CASSDRAGSYEKLFF
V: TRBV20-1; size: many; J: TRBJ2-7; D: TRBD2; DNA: TGCAGTGTTTTGGATGGGGCTAGCGGGAGCTACGAGCAGTACTTC; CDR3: CSVLDGASGSYEQYF
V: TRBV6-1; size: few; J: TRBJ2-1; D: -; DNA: TGTGCCAGCGAGACAGGCCGCTCCTACAATGAGCAGTTCTTC; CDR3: CASETGRSYNEQFF
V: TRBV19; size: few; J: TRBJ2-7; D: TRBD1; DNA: TGTGCCAGTAGTCCGCGAGGGACAGGGATGTACGAGCAGTACTTC; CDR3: CASSPRGTGMYEQYF
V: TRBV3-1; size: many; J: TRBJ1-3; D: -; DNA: TGTGCCAGCAGCCAAGACCGACGACATGGGCGCTCTGGAAACACCATATATTTT; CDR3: CASSQDRRHGRSGNTIYF
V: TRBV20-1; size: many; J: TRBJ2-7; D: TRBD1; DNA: TGCAGTGCCACCGGACAGGGGAGCTCCTACGAGCAGTACTTC; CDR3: CSATGQGSSYEQYF
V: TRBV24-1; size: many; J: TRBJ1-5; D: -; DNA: TGTGCCACCAGTGAGGGTACAAGCAATCAGCCCCAGCATTTT; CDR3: CATSEGTSNQPQHF
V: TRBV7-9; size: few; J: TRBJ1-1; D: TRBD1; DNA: TGTGCCAGCAGCTTGGAGGACAGGGGGCTCCTTTCGTCGGAATTATTCTTT; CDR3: CASSLEDRGLLSSELFF
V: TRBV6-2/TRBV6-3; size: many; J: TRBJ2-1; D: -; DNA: TGTGCCAGCAGTTTATTTGAGGGGCCGTCGCCCGCCTACAATGAGCAGTTCTTC; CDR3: CASSLFEGPSPAYNEQFF
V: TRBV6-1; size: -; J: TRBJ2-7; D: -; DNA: TGTGCCAGCAGTGAGGGCAGGGCCACCTACGAGCAGTACTTC; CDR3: CASSEGRATYEQYF
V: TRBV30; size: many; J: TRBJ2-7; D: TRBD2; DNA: TGTGCCTGGACCGGGACTAGCCCAAGGGGCGAGCAGTACTTC; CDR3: CAWTGTSPRGEQYF
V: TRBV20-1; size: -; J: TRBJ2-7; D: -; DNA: TGCAGTGCTAGAGGGGACCAAGGATACGGGCGAGGGCAGTACTTC; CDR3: CSARGDQGYGRGQYF
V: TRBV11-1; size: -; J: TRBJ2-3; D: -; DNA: TGTGCCAGCAAAGGTCCTCTGAGCACAGATACGCAGTATTTT; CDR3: CASKGPLSTDTQYF
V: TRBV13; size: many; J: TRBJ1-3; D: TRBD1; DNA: TGTGCCAGCAGGCTTACAGGGGATCCTGGAAACACCATATATTTT; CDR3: CASRLTGDPGNTIYF
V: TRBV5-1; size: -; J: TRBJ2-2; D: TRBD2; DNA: TGCGCCAGCAGCTTGGCGCGGGAGGGCCTTGGGGAGCTGTTTTTT; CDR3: CASSLAREGLGELFF
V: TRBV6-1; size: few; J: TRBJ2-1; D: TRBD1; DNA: TGTGCCAGCAGTTCCCCAGGGGGAAAGAATGAGCAGTTCTTC; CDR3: CASSSPGGKNEQFF
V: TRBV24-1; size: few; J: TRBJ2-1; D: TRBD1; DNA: TGTGCCACCAGTGATCCGCGGGCAGGGGGACATGAGCAGTTCTTC; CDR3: CATSDPRAGGHEQFF
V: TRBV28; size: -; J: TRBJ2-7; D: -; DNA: TGTGCCAGCAGATCGATATTGAGCTCCTACGAGCAGTACTTC; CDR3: CASRSILSSYEQYF